The 28 T cell receptor beta chains listed next were all sequenced from one sample in a study of blood T cell repertoires in COVID-19. Sequenced by immunoSEQ multiplex PCR; TCRdb stores in-frame clones only, minus some. The sample holds thousands of clones, approximately 86% seen once. The specimen sequenced was peripheral blood. The receptors shown here come from a human donor in a cohort sampled during active COVID-19.

The chain employs TRBV7-2 and TRBJ2-3; TRBD2 matches 10 bases. The CDR3 runs to 18 residues. Germline lookup yields CDR1 SGHTA and CDR2 FQGNSA. Losses at the gene ends were 4 bases for V and 3 bases for J; bases not matched to a gene: 13. The CDR3 sequence: CASSSPGLAITRTDTQYF. The CDR3 DNA follows: TGTGCCAGCAGCTCACCGGGACTAGCGATAACTAGGACAGATACGCAGTATTTT.

V is TRBV18 and J is TRBJ2-7, with a possible D match to TRBD1 (5 bases). Trimming removed 1 base at V and 3 bases at J, with 10 bases between. The CDR3 contains 14 residues. Germline V gives CDR1 KGHSH, CDR2 LQKENI. CDR3 DNA sequence: TGTGCCAGCTCACCACGTTCTCAGGGCTACGAGCAGTACTTC. Protein: CASSPRSQGYEQYF.

The chain is built from TRBV28 and TRBJ1-2; no firm D call. The CDR3 length is 12 residues. The germline V gene has CDR1 MDHEN and CDR2 SYDVKM. V lost 5 bases to trimming and J lost 8 bases, with 12 bases between them. The CDR3, as DNA: TGTGCCAGCAGTGTCCCTCTCGTCGGCTACACCTTC. It translates to CASSVPLVGYTF.

The gene calls are TRBV11-3 and TRBJ2-1; D is perhaps TRBD2 (6 bases). Per the germline V gene, CDR1 is SGHNT and CDR2 is YENEEA. Trimming took 5 bases from V and 2 from J, leaving 10 bases between them. The CDR3 length is 14 residues. As DNA, the CDR3 is TGTGCCAGCAGCCGCTCGGGGGCCTACAATGAGCAGTTCTTC. Protein sequence: CASSRSGAYNEQFF.

J is TRBJ2-1 and V is TRBV28; 7 nucleotides line up with TRBD1. The CDR3 is made up of 16 amino acids. V lost 3 bases, J lost 5 bases, and 10 bases stayed unmatched. Germline V gives CDR1 MDHEN, CDR2 SYDVKM. The CDR3 DNA sequence: TGTGCCAGCAGTTTCAGAGGACAGGCCAATCACAATGAGCAGTTCTTC. This gives the protein CASSFRGQANHNEQFF.

The CDR3 coding sequence is TGTGCCAGCAGCTTTTATAGCGGGAAGACAGATACGCAGTATTTT. This encodes CASSFYSGKTDTQYF. This chain uses TRBV13 with TRBJ2-3; TRBD2 matches at 8 bases. Germline CDR1 reads PRHDT; CDR2 reads FYEKMQ (reference sequence). The CDR3 is 15 amino acids. The ends lost 3 bases at V and 3 bases at J; junction bases unmatched: 5.

The chain combines TRBV6-5 with TRBJ2-4; possibly TRBD2 for D (7 bases). The CDR3 is 14 residues long. The V end lost 6 bases, the J end lost 6 bases, and 15 bases lay between the germline ends. In germline, CDR1 is MNHEY, CDR2 SVGAGI. The CDR3 loop reads CASSPRGGTNIQYF. CDR3 nucleotide sequence: TGTGCCAGCAGCCCCAGGGGAGGGACAAACATTCAGTACTTC.

The rearrangement joins TRBV5-5 to TRBJ2-4; 9 nucleotides match TRBD1. This CDR3 region has 16 residues. CDR1 SGHKS and CDR2 YYEKEE come from the germline V gene (reference sequence). Trimming cost V 4 bases and J 0 bases; bases outside gene matches: 5. The CDR3 region has the DNA TGTGCCAGCAGCGGCTGGACAGGGGCAGCCAAAAACATTCAGTACTTC. Encoded protein: CASSGWTGAAKNIQYF.

The gene calls are TRBV3-1 (or the pseudogene TRBV3-2) and TRBJ2-1; D is possibly TRBD2 (6 bases). The CDR3 loop spans 15 amino acids. Germline values: CDR1 LGHDT, CDR2 YNNKEL (reference sequence). Trimming stripped 1 base from V and 14 bases from J, with 21 bases between. The chain's CDR3 is CASSQGVQVRTTKFF. The CDR3 DNA sequence: TGTGCCAGCAGCCAAGGGGTACAAGTGCGGACTACCAAGTTCTTC.

This chain joins TRBV5-4 and TRBJ1-2; D unresolved. Trimming left V 0 bases short and J 5 bases short, with 5 bases between. The CDR3 is 12 amino acids. The germline gives CDR1 SGHNT, CDR2 YYREEE (reference sequence). CDR3 in DNA: TGTGCCAGCAGCTTGGGGGCGTATGGCTACACCTTC. Translated, it gives CASSLGAYGYTF. Filled out from reference TRBV5-4 and TRBJ1-2, the complete variable domain reads ETGVTQSPTHLIKTRGQQVTLRCSSQSGHNTVSWYQQALGQGPQFIFQYYREEENGRGNFPPRFSGLQFPNYSSELNVNALELDDSALYLCASSLGAYGYTFGSGTRLTVV.

This chain uses TRBV5-1 with TRBJ2-6; no firm D call. V was clipped by 3 bases and J by 0 bases, with 7 bases between them. The germline CDR1 and CDR2 sequences are SGHRS and YFSETQ. The CDR3 has 15 amino acids. The CDR3 bases are TGCGCCAGCAGCTCGGGTGACTCTGGGGCCAACGTCCTGACTTTC. This translates into CASSSGDSGANVLTF.

This chain joins TRBV15 and TRBJ2-5; tentatively, D is TRBD2 (6 bases). V lost 0 bases, J lost 1 base, and 12 bases lay in between. The germline gives CDR1 LNHNV, CDR2 YYDKDF (reference sequence). The CDR3 spans 16 residues. CDR3 nucleotide sequence: TGTGCCACCAGCAGAGATCGCGCGGGATCCCAAGAGACCCAGTACTTC. Amino acid sequence: CATSRDRAGSQETQYF.

The chain uses TRBV5-1 and TRBJ2-5; TRBD1 matches 7 bases. Germline V gives CDR1 SGHRS, CDR2 YFSETQ. The CDR3 is 16 residues long. V trimming: 4 bases; J trimming: 10 bases; junction bases outside the gene matches: 19. CDR3 amino acids: CASSHDTGQAAGDQYF. CDR3 bases: TGCGCCAGCAGCCACGACACTGGACAGGCCGCCGGGGACCAGTACTTC.

The V and J genes are TRBV20-1 and TRBJ1-5, with TRBD1 matching over 7 bases. Germline CDR1 is DFQATT and CDR2 is SNEGSKA (reference sequence). V shed 3 bases and J 5 bases; nucleotides not matched to a gene: 7. The CDR3 spans 14 residues. This CDR3 reads CSASHGTEDQPQHF. For the CDR3, the DNA is TGCAGTGCTAGTCACGGGACAGAAGATCAGCCCCAGCATTTT.

The rearrangement uses TRBV4-3 and TRBJ1-4; D might be TRBD1 (6 bases). This CDR3 is 15 amino acids long. V was cut by 3 bases and J by 8 bases, with 16 bases left in between. The germline V gene encodes CDR1 LGHNA and CDR2 YSLEER. The CDR3 sequence: CASSQARRTVEKLFF. In DNA form, the CDR3 reads TGCGCCAGCAGCCAGGCCCGTAGGACAGTCGAAAAACTGTTTTTT.

To note about this clone: Compared with germline, one end of the junction differs, possibly owing to a read error. The chain is built from TRBV29-1 and TRBJ2-1, with 13 positions matching TRBD2. The CDR3 contains 18 residues. Germline V gene data show CDR1 as SQVTM and CDR2 as ANQGSEA. CDR3 nucleotides: TGCAGCGTCGAAGGGACTAGCGGGAACCCGAGCTCCTACAATGAGCAGTTCTTC. It is translated as CSVEGTSGNPSSYNEQFF.

This clone was seen just once. V is TRBV4-3 and J is TRBJ1-4, with D perhaps TRBD1 (5 bases). CDR3 length equals 14 residues. Germline CDR1 reads LGHNA; CDR2 reads YSLEER. V dropped 1 base and J dropped 8 bases, with 11 bases sitting between them. The CDR3 nucleotides are TGCGCCAGCAGCCAAGGGTGGCCAGGGGAAAAACTGTTTTTT. As protein: CASSQGWPGEKLFF.

V gene TRBV7-9 combines with J gene TRBJ2-3; TRBD2 matches at 10 bases. CDR3 length equals 17 residues. V lost 1 base and J lost 2; bases outside the gene matches: 6. Germline V lookup: CDR1 SEHNR, CDR2 FQNEAQ (reference sequence). The DNA of the CDR3 is TGTGCCAGCAGCTTAGGCGGGCTAGCGGGAGACACAGATACGCAGTATTTT. This sequence encodes CASSLGGLAGDTDTQYF.

The chain recombines TRBV6-5 with TRBJ2-4, with TRBD1 as a possible D gene (6 bases). This CDR3 comprises 15 residues. The germline CDR1 and CDR2 sequences are MNHEY and SVGAGI. The V end lost 7 bases, the J end lost 1 base, and 14 bases lay between the germline ends. CDR3 amino acids: CASTIQGLAKNIQYF. The CDR3 nucleotides are TGTGCCAGCACGATACAGGGCTTGGCCAAAAACATTCAGTACTTC.

This clone occurred once. The chain has TRBV19 and TRBJ2-3; TRBD2 matches 10 bases. The germline CDR1 and CDR2 sequences are LNHDA and SQIVND (reference sequence). V lost 4 bases to trimming and J lost 2 bases; unmatched junction nucleotides: 6. The CDR3 runs 16 residues. The CDR3 sequence is CASSTTGLAPTDTQYF. As DNA, the CDR3 is TGTGCCAGTAGTACGACGGGACTAGCGCCCACAGATACGCAGTATTTT.

V usage is TRBV10-3 and J usage is TRBJ2-5; 14 nucleotides line up with TRBD2. With V trimmed by 2 bases and J by 1 base, 3 bases remained unmatched. Per germline, CDR1 ENHRY and CDR2 SYGVKD. The CDR3 consists of 17 residues. In DNA, the CDR3 is TGTGCCATCAGTGAGGGGGGACTAGCGGGAGTCCAAGAGACCCAGTACTTC. It yields the protein CAISEGGLAGVQETQYF.

The V and J genes are TRBV24-1 and TRBJ2-1; 13 bases line up with TRBD2. The junction had 5 bases not matched to a gene; V was cut back by 4 bases and J by 0 bases. The CDR3 length is 18 residues. Germline CDR1 and CDR2: KGHDR and SFDVKD. CDR3 nucleotides: TGTGCCACCAGTGACCGACGGACTAGCGGGAGCTCCTACAATGAGCAGTTCTTC. Amino acids: CATSDRRTSGSSYNEQFF.

This clone was counted a single time. This sequence joins TRBV30 and TRBJ2-7; D possibly corresponds to TRBD2 (7 bases). This CDR3 has 13 amino acids. V was clipped by 5 bases and J by 7 bases, with 18 bases between them. Per the germline V gene, CDR1 is GTSNPN and CDR2 is SVGIG (reference sequence). CDR3 sequence reads: CAWSDGGQGEQYF. CDR3 sequence (DNA): TGTGCCTGGTCTGACGGGGGGCAGGGTGAGCAGTACTTC.

V gene TRBV7-6 combines with J gene TRBJ2-2; D may be TRBD2 (6 bases). This CDR3 region has 15 residues. V was cut by 6 bases and J by 5 bases, with 16 bases left in between. The V gene's germline CDR1 is SGHVS and CDR2 FNYEAQ. DNA for the CDR3: TGTGCCAGCAGTCCCGCGGGGATCCTTACCGGGGAGCTGTTTTTT. It encodes CASSPAGILTGELFF.

V usage is TRBV7-8 and J usage is TRBJ2-7; D might be TRBD1 (7 bases). CDR3 length: 18 amino acids. The germline CDR1 and CDR2 sequences are SGHVS and FQNEAQ. Between the trimmed V and J ends, which lost 1 base and 1 base, there was a span of 20 bases. The DNA of the CDR3 is TGTGCCAGCAGCTTAGAGGGGGGCGACAGGGCCCCATCCTACGAGCAGTACTTC. This encodes CASSLEGGDRAPSYEQYF.

The gene calls are TRBV28 and TRBJ2-7; weak D call: TRBD2 (7 bases). V was trimmed by 5 bases and J by 1 base, leaving 15 bases between them. The CDR3 loop spans 15 amino acids. The germline V gene encodes CDR1 MDHEN and CDR2 SYDVKM. The CDR3 DNA reads as TGTGCCAGCAGTGGGTCGGGGGGCCCTTCCTACGAGCAGTACTTC. Protein sequence: CASSGSGGPSYEQYF.

J is TRBJ2-3 and V is TRBV18; 9 bases are a match to TRBD2. Per germline, CDR1 KGHSH and CDR2 LQKENI. J lost 2 bases, V lost 3 bases, and 9 bases had no gene match. This CDR3 comprises 17 residues. The CDR3 spells CASSPSSGTSNTDTQYF. The CDR3 DNA reads as TGTGCCAGCTCACCGTCTAGCGGGACTTCGAACACAGATACGCAGTATTTT.

This clone has only a few counts. J is TRBJ2-5 and V is TRBV7-9, with a possible D match to TRBD1 (7 bases). The CDR3 extends over 13 amino acids. Germline CDR1 SEHNR, CDR2 FQNEAQ (reference sequence). V shed 5 bases and J shed 5 bases, with 12 bases lying between them. DNA for the CDR3: TGTGCCAGCAGCGACCCAGGGGGGGAGACCCAGTACTTC. Amino acids: CASSDPGGETQYF.